These 10 T cell receptor beta chains share one sample of origin, sequenced in a study of shared clonotypes between healthy human individuals (dated by TCRdb to 2019 to 2021). The library came from the immunoSEQ multiplex PCR assay. Not all clones reach the TCRdb copy of this immuneACCESS table, which keeps in-frame sequences only. Checked studies attribute under half of the gap to unresolved V genes and leave the rest unexplained. The sample profile shows 850,000 to 1,200,000 clones; about 77% of them were found once. The top ten constitute about 1.5% of the sample. Sequencing was carried out using memory CD4+ T cells sorted from blood. Sample cell subset or site, as interpreted from the label and publication: CD45RA-negative fraction. The source of these receptors is a man between 18 and 35 years old in good health.

V is TRBV28 and J is TRBJ1-1; unclear D gene. The germline CDR1 and CDR2 sequences are MDHEN and SYDVKM. The V end lost 6 bases, the J end lost 9 bases, and 17 bases lay between the germline ends. CDR3 length: 13 residues. CDR3: CASSSHADVQAFF. The DNA of the CDR3 is TGTGCCAGCAGCTCTCATGCGGACGTTCAAGCTTTCTTT.

This CDR3 is CASSYGGPPGEQYF. Here the CDR3 DNA reads TGTGCCAGCAGTTACGGGGGGCCCCCCGGGGAGCAGTACTTC. This sequence joins TRBV6-5 and TRBJ2-7; either TRBD1 or TRBD2 may fit D (6 bases each). Germline V gene data show CDR1 as MNHEY and CDR2 as SVGAGI. This CDR3 region has 14 residues. Trimming stripped 2 bases from V and 7 bases from J, with 15 bases between.

J is TRBJ1-3 and V is TRBV5-1, with no clear D. This CDR3 contains 14 residues. The V gene lost 5 bases and the J gene lost 1 base, with 10 bases spanning the gap. CDR1 and CDR2 from the germline V gene are SGHRS and YFSETQ. DNA of the CDR3: TGCGCCAGCAGTGTTGAGGGATCTGGAAACACCATATATTTT. Its protein is CASSVEGSGNTIYF.

CDR3 region: CAWSTADRKGYTF. Written as DNA, the CDR3 is TGTGCCTGGAGTACTGCAGACAGGAAAGGCTACACCTTC. The gene calls are TRBV30 and TRBJ1-2; the D gene is possibly TRBD1 (6 bases). The germline V and J ends were trimmed by 2 bases and 8 bases, with 15 bases remaining between them. The CDR3 is made up of 13 amino acids. CDR1 and CDR2 from the germline V gene are GTSNPN and SVGIG (reference sequence).

The V and J genes are TRBV28 and TRBJ2-3; D unclear. The length of the CDR3 is 14 residues. Per germline, CDR1 MDHEN and CDR2 SYDVKM. Trimming stripped 3 bases from V and 2 bases from J, with 9 bases between. The CDR3 is CASSFGKPTDTQYF. CDR3 DNA: TGTGCCAGCAGTTTTGGCAAACCCACAGATACGCAGTATTTT.

As DNA, the CDR3 is TGTGCCTGGAGACCCGCGGGACACCTAGAGACAGATACGCAGTATTTT. Its translation: CAWRPAGHLETDTQYF. This chain connects TRBV30 to TRBJ2-3; the D call may be TRBD1 or TRBD2 (6 bases each). Between the trimmed V and J ends, which lost 3 bases and 3 bases, there was a span of 19 bases. The CDR3 has 16 residues. CDR1 is GTSNPN, CDR2 SVGIG, per germline (reference sequence).

The chain joins TRBV7-9 to TRBJ1-1, with no clear D. Germline V CDR1 and CDR2: SEHNR, FQNEAQ (reference sequence). Between the trimmed V and J ends, which lost 3 bases and 7 bases, there was a span of 9 bases. This CDR3 contains 12 residues. CDR3 in amino acids: CASSFGQIEAFF. The CDR3 DNA follows: TGTGCCAGCAGCTTTGGTCAGATTGAAGCTTTCTTT.

This chain uses TRBV7-8 with TRBJ2-3; possibly TRBD2 for D (6 bases). The CDR3 sequence is 17 residues long. Trimming took off 1 base at V and 1 base at J, with 15 bases between the two ends. Germline V gene sequence: CDR1 SGHVS, CDR2 FQNEAQ. The CDR3 loop reads CASSLVSSVFGTDTQYF. The CDR3 nucleotides are TGTGCCAGCAGCTTAGTGTCTAGCGTCTTCGGCACAGATACGCAGTATTTT.

The sample holds one count of this clone. This may arise from a read error, as a much more abundant clone is one base away. Other DNA sequences in the sample encode the same CDR3. DNA of the CDR3: TGTGCCAGCAGCTTCGCAGGGAGCTCCTACGAGCAGTACTTC. Translated: CASSFAGSSYEQYF. This chain links TRBV5-6 with TRBJ2-7; D assignment may be TRBD1 or TRBD2 (5 bases each). The CDR3 has 14 amino acids. Trimming took 2 bases from V and 0 from J, leaving 9 bases between them. Germline CDR1 SGHDT, CDR2 YYEEEE. The variable domain in full, with the rest retrieved from reference TRBV5-6 and TRBJ2-7, is DAGVTQSPTHLIKTRGQQVTLRCSPKSGHDTVSWYQQALGQGPQFIFQYYEEEERQRGNFPDRFSGHQFPNYSSELNVNALLLGDSALYLCASSFAGSSYEQYFGPGTRLTVT.

The chain has TRBV6-6 and TRBJ2-5; 9 bases fit TRBD2. CDR3 size: 12 residues. Per germline, CDR1 MNHNY and CDR2 SVGAGI (reference sequence). The J segment lost 4 bases and the V segment lost 6 bases, leaving 0 bases of the junction unmatched. The CDR3 bases are TGTGCCAGCAGGACTAGCGGAGAGACCCAGTACTTC. Translating it yields CASRTSGETQYF.